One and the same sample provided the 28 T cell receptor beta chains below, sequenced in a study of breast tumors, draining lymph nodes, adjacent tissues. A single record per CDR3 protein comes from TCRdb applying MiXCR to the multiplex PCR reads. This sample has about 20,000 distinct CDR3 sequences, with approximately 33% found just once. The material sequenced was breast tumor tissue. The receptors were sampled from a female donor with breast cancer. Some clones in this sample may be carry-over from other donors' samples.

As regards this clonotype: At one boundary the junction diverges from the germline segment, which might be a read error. This CDR3 reads CASSRGRYQGTQYF. CDR3 in DNA: TGCGCCAGCAGCCGGGGGCGGTACCAAGGGACCCAGTACTTC. The chain carries TRBV5-1 and TRBJ2-5; perhaps D is TRBD1 or TRBD2 (6 bases each). The germline V gene has CDR1 SGHRS and CDR2 YFSETQ. CDR3 length equals 14 residues.

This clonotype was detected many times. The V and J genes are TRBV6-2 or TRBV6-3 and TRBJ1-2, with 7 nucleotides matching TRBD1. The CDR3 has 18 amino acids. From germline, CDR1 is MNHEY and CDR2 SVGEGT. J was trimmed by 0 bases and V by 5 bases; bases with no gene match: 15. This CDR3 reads CASSPQLSADRSNYGYTF. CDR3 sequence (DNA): TGTGCCAGCAGTCCCCAGCTCTCCGCGGACAGGTCTAACTATGGCTACACCTTC.

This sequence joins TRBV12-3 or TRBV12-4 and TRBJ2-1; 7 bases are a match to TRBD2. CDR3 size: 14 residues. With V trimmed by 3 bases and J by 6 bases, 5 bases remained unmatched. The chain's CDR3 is CASSFPGLVNEQFF. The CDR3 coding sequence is TGTGCCAGCAGTTTTCCCGGACTAGTCAATGAGCAGTTCTTC.

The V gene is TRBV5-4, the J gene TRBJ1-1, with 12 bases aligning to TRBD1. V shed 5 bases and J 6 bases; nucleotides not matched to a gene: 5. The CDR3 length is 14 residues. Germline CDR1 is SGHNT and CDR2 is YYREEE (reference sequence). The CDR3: CASRDRDRGPEAFF. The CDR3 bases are TGTGCCAGCAGGGACCGGGACAGGGGGCCTGAAGCTTTCTTT.

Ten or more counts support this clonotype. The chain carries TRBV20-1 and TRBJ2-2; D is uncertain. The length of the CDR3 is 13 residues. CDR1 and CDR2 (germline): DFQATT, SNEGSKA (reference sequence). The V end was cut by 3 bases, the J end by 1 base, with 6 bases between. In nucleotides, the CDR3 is TGCAGTGCTAGCCGGGTGAACACCGGGGAGCTGTTTTTT. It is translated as CSASRVNTGELFF.

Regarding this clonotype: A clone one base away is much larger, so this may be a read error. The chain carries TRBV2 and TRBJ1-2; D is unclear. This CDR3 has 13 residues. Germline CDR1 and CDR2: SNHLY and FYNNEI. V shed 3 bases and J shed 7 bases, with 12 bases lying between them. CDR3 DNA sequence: TGTGCCAGCAGTGAGCAGAGGGCTGCTGGCTACACCTTC. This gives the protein CASSEQRAAGYTF.

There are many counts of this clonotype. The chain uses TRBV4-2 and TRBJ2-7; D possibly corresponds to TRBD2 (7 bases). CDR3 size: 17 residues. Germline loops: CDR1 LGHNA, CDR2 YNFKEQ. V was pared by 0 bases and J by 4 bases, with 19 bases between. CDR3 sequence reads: CASSQEGTGGALYEQYF. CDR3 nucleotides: TGTGCCAGCAGCCAAGAGGGGACTGGGGGGGCCCTTTACGAGCAGTACTTC.

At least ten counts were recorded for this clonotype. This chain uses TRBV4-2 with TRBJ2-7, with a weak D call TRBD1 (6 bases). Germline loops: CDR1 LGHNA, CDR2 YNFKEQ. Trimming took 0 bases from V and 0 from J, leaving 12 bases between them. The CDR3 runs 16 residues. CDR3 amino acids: CASSQDERTVSYEQYF. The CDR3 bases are TGTGCCAGCAGCCAAGATGAAAGGACAGTCTCCTACGAGCAGTACTTC.

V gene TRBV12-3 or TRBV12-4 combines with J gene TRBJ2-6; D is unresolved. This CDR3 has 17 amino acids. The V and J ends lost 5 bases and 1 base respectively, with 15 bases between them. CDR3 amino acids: CASSKVVISSGANVLTF. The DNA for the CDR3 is TGTGCCAGCAGTAAGGTCGTTATCAGTTCTGGGGCCAACGTCCTGACTTTC.

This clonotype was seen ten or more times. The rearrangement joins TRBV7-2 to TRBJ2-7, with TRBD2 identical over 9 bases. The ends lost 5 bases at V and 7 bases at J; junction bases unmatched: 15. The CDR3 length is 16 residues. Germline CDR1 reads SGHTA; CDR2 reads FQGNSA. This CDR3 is CASSPVPRGGNEEQYF. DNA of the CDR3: TGTGCCAGCAGCCCAGTCCCGCGGGGGGGAAATGAGGAGCAGTACTTC. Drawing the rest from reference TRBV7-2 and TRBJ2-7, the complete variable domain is GAGVSQSPSNKVTEKGKDVELRCDPISGHTALYWYRQSLGQGLEFLIYFQGNSAPDKSGLPSDRFSAERTGGSVSTLTIQRTQQEDSAVYLCASSPVPRGGNEEQYFGPGTRLTVT.

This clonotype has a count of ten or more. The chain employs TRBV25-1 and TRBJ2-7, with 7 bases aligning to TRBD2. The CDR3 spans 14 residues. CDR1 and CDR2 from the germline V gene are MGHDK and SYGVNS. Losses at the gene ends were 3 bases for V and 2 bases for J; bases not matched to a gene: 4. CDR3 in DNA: TGTGCCAGCAGTGAGGAGAGCGGGGCCTACGAGCAGTACTTC. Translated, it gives CASSEESGAYEQYF.

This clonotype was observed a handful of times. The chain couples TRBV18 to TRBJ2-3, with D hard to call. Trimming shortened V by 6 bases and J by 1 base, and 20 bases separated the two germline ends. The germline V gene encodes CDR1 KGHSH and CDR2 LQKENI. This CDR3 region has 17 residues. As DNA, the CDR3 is TGTGCCAGCTCTCCCCTTCGTGGGGTGACGGGCACAGATACGCAGTATTTT. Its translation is CASSPLRGVTGTDTQYF. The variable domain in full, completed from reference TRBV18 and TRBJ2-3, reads NAGVMQNPRHLVRRRGQEARLRCSPMKGHSHVYWYRQLPEEGLKFMVYLQKENIIDESGMPKERFSAEFPKEGPSILRIQQVVRGDSAAYFCASSPLRGVTGTDTQYFGPGTRLTVL.

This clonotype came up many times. The CDR3 DNA follows: TGTGCCAGCAGGACCGGGACAGGCTATGGCTACACCTTC. It encodes CASRTGTGYGYTF. The V and J genes are TRBV4-2 and TRBJ1-2; TRBD1 matches at 8 bases. The germline CDR1 and CDR2 sequences are LGHNA and YNFKEQ. The CDR3 covers 13 residues. V gave up 6 bases and J gave up 4 bases; unmatched junction bases: 4.

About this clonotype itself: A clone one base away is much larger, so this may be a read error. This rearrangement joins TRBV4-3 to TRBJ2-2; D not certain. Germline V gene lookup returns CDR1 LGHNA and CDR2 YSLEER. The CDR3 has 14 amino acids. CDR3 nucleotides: TGCGCCAGCCGCCAAGATTATAGGGCCGGGGAGCTGTTTTTT. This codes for CASRQDYRAGELFF.

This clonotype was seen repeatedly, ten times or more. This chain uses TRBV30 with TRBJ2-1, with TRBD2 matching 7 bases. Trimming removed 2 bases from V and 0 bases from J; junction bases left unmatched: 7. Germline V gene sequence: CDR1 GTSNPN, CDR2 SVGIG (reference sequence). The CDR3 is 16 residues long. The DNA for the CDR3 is TGTGCCTGGAGTAGGGTAGCGGGTCCCTCCTACAATGAGCAGTTCTTC. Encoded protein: CAWSRVAGPSYNEQFF.

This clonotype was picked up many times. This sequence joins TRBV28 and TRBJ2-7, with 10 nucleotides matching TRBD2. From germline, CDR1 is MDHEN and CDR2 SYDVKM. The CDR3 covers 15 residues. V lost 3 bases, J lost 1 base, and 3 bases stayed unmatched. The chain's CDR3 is CASSLPSGRSYEQYF. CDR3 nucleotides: TGTGCCAGCAGTTTGCCTAGCGGGAGATCCTACGAGCAGTACTTC. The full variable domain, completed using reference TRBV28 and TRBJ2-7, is DVKVTQSSRYLVKRTGEKVFLECVQDMDHENMFWYRQDPGLGLRLIYFSYDVKMKEKGDIPEGYSVSREKKERFSLILESASTNQTSMYLCASSLPSGRSYEQYFGPGTRLTVT.

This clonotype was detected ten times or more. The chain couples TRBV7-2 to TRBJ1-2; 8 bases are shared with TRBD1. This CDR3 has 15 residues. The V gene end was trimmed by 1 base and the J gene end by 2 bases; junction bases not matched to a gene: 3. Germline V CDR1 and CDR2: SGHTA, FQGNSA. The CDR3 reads CASSLGDRRNYGYTF. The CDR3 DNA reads TGTGCCAGCAGCTTAGGGGACAGGAGAAACTATGGCTACACCTTC.

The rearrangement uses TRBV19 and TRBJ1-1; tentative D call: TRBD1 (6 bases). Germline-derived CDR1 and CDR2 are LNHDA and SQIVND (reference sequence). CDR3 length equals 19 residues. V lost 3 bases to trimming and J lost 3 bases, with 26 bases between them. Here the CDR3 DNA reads TGTGCCAGTAGTATCCCACTCCAGGGGAATAGCCTTACGCACACTGAAGCTTTCTTT. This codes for CASSIPLQGNSLTHTEAFF.

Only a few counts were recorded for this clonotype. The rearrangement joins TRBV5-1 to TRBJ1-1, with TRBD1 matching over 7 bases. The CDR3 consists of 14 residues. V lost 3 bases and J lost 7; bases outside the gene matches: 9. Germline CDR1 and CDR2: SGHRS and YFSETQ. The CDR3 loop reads CASSSKGGASEAFF. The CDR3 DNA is TGCGCCAGCAGCTCGAAAGGGGGCGCGAGTGAAGCTTTCTTT.

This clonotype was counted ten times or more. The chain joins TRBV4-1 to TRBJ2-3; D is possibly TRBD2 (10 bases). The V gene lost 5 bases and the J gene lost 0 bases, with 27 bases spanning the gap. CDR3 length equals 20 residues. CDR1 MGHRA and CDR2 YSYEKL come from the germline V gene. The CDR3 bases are TGCGCCAGCAGCTGGGACAGGGTATTTACTAGCGGGATGAGCACAGATACGCAGTATTTT. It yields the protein CASSWDRVFTSGMSTDTQYF.

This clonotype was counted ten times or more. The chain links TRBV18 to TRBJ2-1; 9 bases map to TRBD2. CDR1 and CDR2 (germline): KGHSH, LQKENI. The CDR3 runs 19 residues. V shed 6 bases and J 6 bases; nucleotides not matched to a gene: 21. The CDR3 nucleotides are TGTGCCAGCTCGGAGGTTCTTGTCTCTAGCGGGAAAGGGCGCAATGAGCAGTTCTTC. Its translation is CASSEVLVSSGKGRNEQFF.

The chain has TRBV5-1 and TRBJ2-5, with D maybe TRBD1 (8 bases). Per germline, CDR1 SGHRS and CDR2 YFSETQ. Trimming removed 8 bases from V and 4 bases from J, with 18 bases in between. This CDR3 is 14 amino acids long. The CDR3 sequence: CASSGQGGLETQYF. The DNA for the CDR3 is TGCGCCAGTAGCGGACAGGGAGGGTTAGAGACCCAGTACTTC. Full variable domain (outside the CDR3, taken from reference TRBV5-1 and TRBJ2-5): KAGVTQTPRYLIKTRGQQVTLSCSPISGHRSVSWYQQTPGQGLQFLFEYFSETQRNKGNFPGRFSGRQFSNSRSEMNVSTLELGDSALYLCASSGQGGLETQYFGPGTRLLVL.

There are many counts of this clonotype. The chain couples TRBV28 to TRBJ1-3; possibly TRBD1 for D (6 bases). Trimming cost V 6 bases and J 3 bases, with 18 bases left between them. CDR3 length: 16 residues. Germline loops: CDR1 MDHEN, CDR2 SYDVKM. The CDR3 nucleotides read TGTGCCAGCAGCACCTTGCGGGGGGCGGGTGGAAACACCATATATTTT. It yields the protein CASSTLRGAGGNTIYF.

Here the CDR3 DNA reads TGTGCCAGCAGTATCGCTAGCGGGAGGTTCAAAAACATTCAGTACTTC. This encodes CASSIASGRFKNIQYF. V and J are TRBV12-3 or TRBV12-4 and TRBJ2-4; 11 nucleotides line up with TRBD2. The CDR3 loop spans 16 amino acids. Unmatched junction bases numbered 6, after V lost 5 bases and J lost 3 bases.

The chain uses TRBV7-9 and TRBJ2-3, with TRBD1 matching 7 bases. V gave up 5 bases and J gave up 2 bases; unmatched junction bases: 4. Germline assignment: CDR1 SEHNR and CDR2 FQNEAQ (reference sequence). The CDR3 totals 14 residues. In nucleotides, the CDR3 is TGTGCCAGCAGCCTTGGGACAGCCACAGATACGCAGTATTTT. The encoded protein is CASSLGTATDTQYF.

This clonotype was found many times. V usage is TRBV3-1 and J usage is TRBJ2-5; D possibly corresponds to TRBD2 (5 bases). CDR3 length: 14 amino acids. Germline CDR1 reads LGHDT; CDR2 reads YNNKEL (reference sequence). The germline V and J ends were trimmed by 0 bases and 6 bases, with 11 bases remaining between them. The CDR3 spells CASSQDLTGKTQYF. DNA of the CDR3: TGTGCCAGCAGCCAAGATCTCACCGGGAAGACCCAGTACTTC.

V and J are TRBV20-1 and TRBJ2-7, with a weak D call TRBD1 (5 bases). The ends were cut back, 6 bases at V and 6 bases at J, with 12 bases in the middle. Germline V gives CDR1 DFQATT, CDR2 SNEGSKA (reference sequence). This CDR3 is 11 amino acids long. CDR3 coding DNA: TGCAGTGCGAGAACAGGAACCGAGCAGTACTTC. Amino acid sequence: CSARTGTEQYF.

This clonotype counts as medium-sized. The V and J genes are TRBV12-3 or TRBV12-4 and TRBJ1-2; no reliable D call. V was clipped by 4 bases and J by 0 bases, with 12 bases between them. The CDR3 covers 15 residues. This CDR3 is CASSSTVGTNYGYTF. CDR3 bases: TGTGCCAGCAGTTCCACAGTAGGCACTAACTATGGCTACACCTTC.